The rows below give T cell receptor beta chains drawn from one sample of a study of follicular helper T cells after annual influenza vaccination. TCRdb keeps only in-frame clones here, not all; method: immunoSEQ multiplex PCR. The sample includes approximately 9,500 clones, over 75% seen only once; the top ten take over 0.65%. The sample here was CXCR5- memory CD4+ T cells sorted from blood, taken 7 days after influenza vaccination. The receptors stem from an adult who received the influenza vaccine. Both conserved end residues are trimmed from each CDR3. Clone sizes are given selectively: once, few, many, or a class where the clone is expanded.

j_call | v_call | clone_size | cdr3_length | cdr3_aa
TRBJ2-5 | TRBV7-2 | . | 13 | ASSSPRWPGETQY
TRBJ1-6 | TRBV6-6 | . | 12 | ASSYDSNNSPLH
TRBJ2-3 | TRBV7-2 | . | 15 | ASSTGTSFSSTDTQY
TRBJ1-2 | TRBV11-1 | . | 11 | ASSYDRGEGYT
TRBJ2-1 | TRBV5-1 | . | 13 | ASGRGGQWENEQF
TRBJ2-7 | TRBV5-1 | . | 13 | ASSLVVGASYEQY
TRBJ2-1 | TRBV9 | . | 14 | ASSPIIGSSYNEQF
TRBJ1-3 | TRBV19 | . | 12 | ASRAGGSGNTIY
TRBJ2-3 | TRBV29-1 | . | 10 | SVAGARATQY
TRBJ2-5 | TRBV5-1 | . | 11 | ASGYTGQETQY
TRBJ1-6 | TRBV7-9 | . | 10 | ASSLAQTPLH
TRBJ2-5 | TRBV5-1 | . | 12 | ASSTRNFQETQY
TRBJ1-4 | TRBV6-5 | . | 13 | ASSYSIGYNEKLF
TRBJ2-7 | TRBV4-3 | once | 12 | ASSRMTGSYEQY
TRBJ2-2 | TRBV7-9 | . | 16 | ASSPNILRTGTTGELF
TRBJ2-7 | TRBV19 | . | 10 | ASRAGDHEQY
TRBJ1-3 | TRBV4-3 | . | 16 | ASSQNPTGLRRGNTIY
TRBJ1-1 | TRBV5-4 | . | 11 | ASRVDGNTEAF
TRBJ2-1 | TRBV6-1 | . | 13 | ASSLSSGGYNEQF
TRBJ1-2 | TRBV4-3 | once | 12 | ASSQADRNYGYT
TRBJ2-7 | TRBV18 | . | 11 | ASSQTGGYEQY
TRBJ1-1 | TRBV18 | few | 11 | ASSRTGQTEAF
TRBJ2-1 | TRBV27 | . | 11 | ATNRRQGNEQF
TRBJ2-7 | TRBV10-2 | . | 12 | ASGLSGGSYEQY
TRBJ2-3 | TRBV4-2 | . | 12 | ASSQELGTDTQY
TRBJ2-2 | TRBV15 | . | 11 | ATGTANTGELF
TRBJ1-5 | TRBV7-2 | . | 14 | ASSSAGGRSNQPQH
TRBJ2-7 | TRBV6-5 | once | 14 | ASSYSSVQGAYEQY
TRBJ1-5 | TRBV6-5 | . | 13 | ASSSRQGATQPQH
TRBJ1-5 | TRBV6-6 | . | 14 | ASTKIGGRGNQPQH
TRBJ2-6 | TRBV4-3 | . | 12 | ASSQDQRANVLT
TRBJ2-3 | TRBV19 | . | 11 | ASSVDRADTQY